Presented here are 24 T cell receptor beta chains from one specimen sequenced in a study of cytomegalovirus exposure and HLA in healthy donors. PCR involved 60 Vbeta and 13 Jbeta primers. Clones were read by immunoSEQ multiplex PCR, and TCRdb kept only the in-frame ones, dropping some. The sample contains about 160,000 clones, under 80% of which appear only once. The material sequenced was PBMCs. The receptors were gathered from a woman in her 30s in good health and CMV-seronegative.

This chain links TRBV7-9 with TRBJ2-1; D remains unclear. There are 16 residues in the CDR3. From germline, CDR1 is SEHNR and CDR2 FQNEAQ (reference sequence). The V gene lost 5 bases and the J gene lost 0 bases, with 14 bases spanning the gap. The DNA of the CDR3 is TGTGCCAGCAGCCCTCCCTTGCGGAGCTCCTACAATGAGCAGTTCTTC. Protein sequence: CASSPPLRSSYNEQFF.

This chain uses TRBV12-2 with TRBJ1-2. TRBV12-2 has pseudogene status. The CDR3 extends over 13 amino acids. The CDR3 DNA is TGTGCAAGTCCCCCCGGGGAACACTATGGCTACACCTTC. Amino acids: CASPPGEHYGYTF.

This clone was seen only once. The chain couples TRBV2 to TRBJ1-2; 7 bases line up with TRBD1. The V gene end was trimmed by 9 bases and the J gene end by 8 bases; junction bases not matched to a gene: 12. The CDR3 consists of 13 residues. CDR1 and CDR2 (germline): SNHLY, FYNNEI. This chain's CDR3 is CASSDRPSTGYTF. CDR3 nucleotides: TGTGCCAGTTCGGACAGGCCGAGCACAGGCTACACCTTC.

The rearrangement uses TRBV9 and TRBJ2-2; D might be TRBD2 (6 bases). Trimming cost V 2 bases and J 5 bases, with 7 bases left between them. Germline V gene data show CDR1 as SGDLS and CDR2 as YYNGEE. The CDR3 loop spans 13 amino acids. Here the CDR3 reads CASSVEGTGELFF. The CDR3 DNA sequence: TGTGCCAGCAGCGTGGAGGGGACCGGGGAGCTGTTTTTT.

This clone came up a few times. J is TRBJ1-4 and V is TRBV7-9; D might be TRBD1 (6 bases). With 5 bases removed from V and 8 bases from J, the gap between germline ends came to 18 bases. Germline V CDR1 and CDR2: SEHNR, FQNEAQ (reference sequence). This CDR3 spans 15 amino acids. CDR3 sequence: CASSQAGGGGEKLFF. The CDR3 nucleotides are TGTGCCAGCAGCCAAGCTGGGGGCGGGGGAGAAAAACTGTTTTTT.

V usage is TRBV11-2 and J usage is TRBJ1-1; 8 nucleotides agree with TRBD1. Germline loops: CDR1 SGHAT, CDR2 FQNNGV. The CDR3 spans 17 residues. Trimming at V came to 3 bases and at J to 5 bases, leaving 14 bases not matched to a gene. The CDR3 DNA is TGTGCCAGCAGCTTTCCCGCTTCCCGAGACAGGGGTACTGAAGCTTTCTTT. Residues: CASSFPASRDRGTEAFF.

This chain connects TRBV15 to TRBJ1-2, with unresolved D. Per germline, CDR1 LNHNV and CDR2 YYDKDF (reference sequence). V shed 0 bases and J shed 1 base, with 12 bases lying between them. There are 16 residues in the CDR3. The CDR3 spells CATSREVLEVNYGYTF. CDR3 sequence (DNA): TGTGCCACCAGCAGAGAGGTTTTAGAGGTTAACTATGGCTACACCTTC.

To note about this clone: A junction boundary mismatches the germline segment, possibly from a read error. V and J are TRBV6-6 and TRBJ2-3, with D maybe TRBD1 (6 bases). CDR3 size: 14 residues. Germline V lookup: CDR1 MNHNY, CDR2 SVGAGI (reference sequence). Here the CDR3 reads CASSHRDITYTQYF. For the CDR3, the DNA is TGTGCCAGCAGCCACCGGGACATCACATATACGCAGTATTTT.

This chain connects TRBV5-8 to TRBJ2-7; TRBD2 agrees at 8 bases. This CDR3 contains 14 residues. Germline-derived CDR1 and CDR2 are SGHTS and YDEGEE. The V and J ends lost 5 bases and 2 bases, in that order; junction bases with no gene match: 6. The CDR3 DNA is TGTGCCAGCAGAAGGGCGGGGGGCACCTACGAGCAGTACTTC. Protein product: CASRRAGGTYEQYF.

This clone was seen more than once but under ten times. The V and J genes are TRBV27 and TRBJ1-5; D might be TRBD1 (6 bases). V shed 7 bases and J shed 2 bases, with 15 bases lying between them. CDR3 length: 15 amino acids. The germline CDR1 and CDR2 sequences are MNHEY and SMNVEV (reference sequence). CDR3 in DNA: TGTGCCAGCACCTCAACAGGGTTGGGCAATCAGCCCCAGCATTTT. This codes for CASTSTGLGNQPQHF.

This clone occurred once. V usage is TRBV6-4 and J usage is TRBJ2-3; TRBD2 agrees at 8 bases. The V gene's germline CDR1 is MRHNA and CDR2 SNTAGT. The length of the CDR3 is 16 residues. Losses at the gene ends were 0 bases for V and 1 base for J; bases not matched to a gene: 3. The CDR3 sequence: CASSDSVSGGTDTQYF. In DNA, the CDR3 is TGTGCCAGCAGTGACTCGGTTAGCGGGGGCACAGATACGCAGTATTTT.

The chain employs TRBV5-1 and TRBJ1-4; D gene ambiguous. Looked up from germline, CDR1 is SGHRS and CDR2 is YFSETQ. Trimming pared 0 bases from V and 1 base from J, leaving 10 bases between. The CDR3 length is 16 residues. The CDR3 bases are TGCGCCAGCAGCTTGGGTCCGGCAGGAACTAATGAAAAACTGTTTTTT. It is translated as CASSLGPAGTNEKLFF.

Turning to this clone: Other nucleotide sequences in the sample specify the same CDR3. The V call is TRBV19, the J call TRBJ2-3; 14 bases are a match to TRBD2. Germline V lookup: CDR1 LNHDA, CDR2 SQIVND (reference sequence). J was trimmed by 1 base and V by 5 bases; bases with no gene match: 2. CDR3 length: 16 residues. The chain's CDR3 is CASSPGLAGGTDTQYF. The CDR3 bases are TGTGCCAGTAGTCCGGGACTAGCGGGGGGCACAGATACGCAGTATTTT.

The gene calls are TRBV6-5 and TRBJ2-5; D is possibly TRBD2 (7 bases). The CDR3 extends over 15 amino acids. Trimming removed 5 bases at V and 1 base at J, with 14 bases between. Germline V gives CDR1 MNHEY, CDR2 SVGAGI. The CDR3 loop is CASSPRGDTQETQYF. The CDR3 coding sequence is TGTGCCAGCAGTCCCCGGGGGGACACCCAAGAGACCCAGTACTTC.

This CDR3 reads CASSARTSGGVVGRTGELFF. For the CDR3, the DNA is TGTGCCAGCAGCGCCAGGACTAGCGGGGGGGTAGTTGGAAGAACCGGGGAGCTGTTTTTT. The chain employs TRBV9 and TRBJ2-2; TRBD2 matches at 15 bases. Looked up from germline, CDR1 is SGDLS and CDR2 is YYNGEE. J lost 5 bases, V lost 3 bases, and 14 bases had no gene match. The CDR3 is 20 residues long.

V is TRBV5-1 and J is TRBJ2-5; D may be TRBD1 (5 bases). V lost 3 bases and J lost 5, with 14 bases in between. The CDR3 is 14 amino acids. Germline V gene sequence: CDR1 SGHRS, CDR2 YFSETQ. As DNA, the CDR3 is TGCGCCAGCAGCTCTCCAGGGCGCGGCGAGACCCAGTACTTC. Its translation is CASSSPGRGETQYF.

V usage is TRBV5-4 and J usage is TRBJ2-5, with 8 bases aligning to TRBD2. The CDR3 spans 15 residues. The V gene's germline CDR1 is SGHNT and CDR2 YYREEE (reference sequence). V dropped 4 bases and J dropped 0; count of bases not matched to a gene: 5. The CDR3 DNA reads as TGTGCCAGCAGCACTAGGCGGGGGGACCAAGAGACCCAGTACTTC. Translating gives CASSTRRGDQETQYF.

This clone showed up just a few times. CDR3 sequence (DNA): TGTGCCACCAGCAGAGAAGGGGGGGGGTACGAGCAGTACTTC. Amino acid sequence: CATSREGGGYEQYF. The chain has TRBV15 and TRBJ2-7; TRBD2 might be the D (7 bases). Germline CDR1 and CDR2: LNHNV and YYDKDF (reference sequence). The CDR3 consists of 14 residues. V gave up 0 bases and J gave up 4 bases, with 10 bases separating them.

The gene calls are TRBV5-1 and TRBJ2-3; D perhaps matches TRBD1 (5 bases). The CDR3 extends over 14 amino acids. Germline CDR1 is SGHRS and CDR2 is YFSETQ. Trimming took 4 bases from V and 2 from J, leaving 11 bases between them. Written as DNA, the CDR3 is TGCGCCAGCAGCCTTCGACAGAACACAGATACGCAGTATTTT. This codes for CASSLRQNTDTQYF.

V gene TRBV6-6 combines with J gene TRBJ1-1; no firm D call. The V end was cut by 6 bases, the J end by 7 bases, with 9 bases between. The length of the CDR3 is 11 residues. Germline loops: CDR1 MNHNY, CDR2 SVGAGI (reference sequence). The CDR3 sequence is CASSHKREAFF. In nucleotides, the CDR3 is TGTGCCAGCAGCCACAAGCGTGAAGCTTTCTTT.

V and J are TRBV7-8 and TRBJ1-1, with 10 positions matching TRBD1. The V gene end was trimmed by 2 bases and the J gene end by 0 bases; junction bases not matched to a gene: 6. The CDR3 runs 17 residues. Germline CDR1 and CDR2: SGHVS and FQNEAQ. The CDR3 region is CASSLPGQGSLNTEAFF. The CDR3 DNA reads TGTGCCAGCAGCTTACCGGGACAGGGGTCACTGAACACTGAAGCTTTCTTT.

J is TRBJ2-5 and V is TRBV7-2; 11 nucleotides agree with TRBD2. The J segment lost 2 bases and the V segment lost 1 base, leaving 6 bases of the junction unmatched. The CDR3 is 17 amino acids. Germline V lookup: CDR1 SGHTA, CDR2 FQGNSA. The CDR3: CASSLDPSGGPQETQYF. The DNA for the CDR3 is TGTGCCAGCAGCTTAGATCCTAGCGGGGGGCCTCAAGAGACCCAGTACTTC.

The chain carries TRBV4-1 and TRBJ2-7; tentatively, D is TRBD2 (6 bases). The CDR3 runs 15 residues. Germline loops: CDR1 MGHRA, CDR2 YSYEKL. With 3 bases removed from V and 6 bases from J, the gap between germline ends came to 18 bases. DNA of the CDR3: TGCGCCAGCAGCCAGGGGGGAACCCTATCCCTCGAGCAGTACTTC. Residues: CASSQGGTLSLEQYF.

The rearrangement links TRBV19 to TRBJ1-2, with TRBD1 identical over 7 bases. The CDR3 is 14 residues long. V lost 1 base to trimming and J lost 4 bases; unmatched junction nucleotides: 3. CDR1 LNHDA and CDR2 SQIVND come from the germline V gene (reference sequence). This chain's CDR3 is CASSIGNRGYGYTF. CDR3 DNA: TGTGCCAGTAGTATAGGAAACAGGGGCTATGGCTACACCTTC.